These 21 T cell receptor beta chains came from one sample sequenced in a study of beta chain features in type 1 diabetes. Study outcomes and limitations: A moderate, significant TCRB CDR3 shortening appeared in type 1 diabetes across four CD4+ subsets.

These receptors are not linked to any known antigen. Reverse transcription of all isolated RNA meant that expressed TCRB transcripts were sequenced. The method was immunoSEQ multiplex PCR; TCRdb's version includes in-frame clones alone and lacks a portion of them. The sample includes 300,000 to 400,000 clones, 9.3% of them seen just once. Sample: central memory CD4+ T cells from blood. The receptors stem from a young man with type 1 diabetes.

The chain couples TRBV2 to TRBJ2-5; no firm D call. This CDR3 contains 11 residues. In germline, CDR1 is SNHLY, CDR2 FYNNEI. V was pared by 5 bases and J by 5 bases, with 6 bases between. CDR3 DNA: TGTGCCAGCAGTTACTCGGAGACCCAGTACTTC. This translates into CASSYSETQYF.

In its sample, this clone was seen a few times. The chain couples TRBV7-9 to TRBJ1-1; 10 nucleotides agree with TRBD1. CDR3 length equals 13 residues. The germline V gene encodes CDR1 SEHNR and CDR2 FQNEAQ (reference sequence). Trimming at V came to 5 bases and at J to 11 bases, leaving 8 bases not matched to a gene. The CDR3 region has the DNA TGTGCCAGCAGCGAGGGACAGGGGAGGGATGCTTTCTTT. Amino acid sequence: CASSEGQGRDAFF.

This clone counts as medium-sized. This sequence joins TRBV2 and TRBJ1-2; tentative D call: TRBD1 (5 bases). Germline-derived CDR1 and CDR2 are SNHLY and FYNNEI. This CDR3 comprises 15 residues. The V gene lost 4 bases and the J gene lost 0 bases, with 12 bases spanning the gap. The CDR3: CASSGDGSANYGYTF. The DNA for the CDR3 is TGTGCCAGCAGTGGGGACGGGAGTGCTAACTATGGCTACACCTTC.

The V call is TRBV7-2, the J call TRBJ2-6; D may be TRBD2 (5 bases). Germline V gene lookup returns CDR1 SGHTA and CDR2 FQGNSA. The V end was cut by 5 bases, the J end by 1 base, with 9 bases between. There are 15 residues in the CDR3. This chain's CDR3 is CASSPERSGANVLTF. CDR3 bases: TGTGCCAGCAGCCCCGAGCGGTCTGGGGCCAACGTCCTGACTTTC.

The chain carries TRBV6-5 and TRBJ2-5; 11 positions agree with TRBD2. The CDR3 contains 14 residues. J lost 2 bases, V lost 7 bases, and 3 bases had no gene match. Germline CDR1 reads MNHEY; CDR2 reads SVGAGI. The CDR3 nucleotides are TGTGCCAGCACCTTAGCGGGGGGGCAAGAGACCCAGTACTTC. This translates into CASTLAGGQETQYF.

A remark on this clone: Different DNA sequences within this sample yield the same CDR3. V usage is TRBV30 and J usage is TRBJ2-5; maybe TRBD1 (6 bases). CDR3 length: 12 amino acids. CDR1 and CDR2 from the germline V gene are GTSNPN and SVGIG (reference sequence). V lost 2 bases and J 5 bases, leaving 9 bases between the germline ends. The CDR3 is CAWSPGAETQYF. CDR3 DNA: TGTGCCTGGAGTCCAGGGGCGGAGACCCAGTACTTC.

This chain uses TRBV28 with TRBJ2-1; D is perhaps TRBD1 or TRBD2 (6 bases each). Germline V gene data show CDR1 as MDHEN and CDR2 as SYDVKM. V was trimmed by 3 bases and J by 4 bases, leaving 10 bases between them. The CDR3 length is 14 residues. For the CDR3, the DNA is TGTGCCAGCAGTTTGGGGGGCCAATACAATGAGCAGTTCTTC. Residues: CASSLGGQYNEQFF.

This clone showed up just a few times. The chain employs TRBV30 and TRBJ1-5, with TRBD1 as a possible D gene (6 bases). This CDR3 spans 13 amino acids. V lost 5 bases and J 4 bases, leaving 12 bases between the germline ends. Per the germline V gene, CDR1 is GTSNPN and CDR2 is SVGIG (reference sequence). The CDR3 reads CAWAAGDNQPQHF. The CDR3 coding sequence is TGTGCCTGGGCGGCAGGGGATAATCAGCCCCAGCATTTT. Drawing the rest from reference TRBV30 and TRBJ1-5, the complete variable domain is SQTIHQWPATLVQPVGSPLSLECTVEGTSNPNLYWYRQAAGRGLQLLFYSVGIGQISSEVPQNLSASRPQDRQFILSSKKLLLSDSGFYLCAWAAGDNQPQHFGDGTRLSIL.

The chain employs TRBV11-2 and TRBJ1-2, with TRBD1 identical over 8 bases. J gave up 7 bases and V 5 bases, and 15 bases lay outside the gene matches. CDR1 and CDR2 from the germline V gene are SGHAT and FQNNGV. This CDR3 is built from 16 residues. The CDR3 here is CASSLLIGTGLRGYTF. Here the CDR3 DNA reads TGTGCCAGCAGCCTCCTGATAGGGACAGGACTTCGTGGCTACACCTTC.

This clone was counted a few times. The gene calls are TRBV25-1 and TRBJ2-3; 11 bases are shared with TRBD2. CDR1 is MGHDK, CDR2 SYGVNS, per germline. V lost 5 bases, J lost 1 base, and 5 bases stayed unmatched. The CDR3 has 16 amino acids. The CDR3 spells CASSRSTSGGTDTQYF. The CDR3 region has the DNA TGTGCCAGCAGTCGCTCGACTAGCGGGGGCACAGATACGCAGTATTTT.

This clone turned up a few times. The chain has TRBV7-2 and TRBJ2-3; D ambiguous. Trimming took 1 base from V and 5 from J, leaving 13 bases between them. This CDR3 has 15 residues. Germline V gene sequence: CDR1 SGHTA, CDR2 FQGNSA. The CDR3 DNA sequence: TGTGCCAGCAGCTTAGTTTCAGCCCCTGGAGATACGCAGTATTTT. Amino acids: CASSLVSAPGDTQYF.

This clone has more than one count but fewer than ten. The V call is TRBV11-2, the J call TRBJ1-6, with D perhaps matching TRBD1 (5 bases). Germline lookup yields CDR1 SGHAT and CDR2 FQNNGV. The CDR3 extends over 14 amino acids. The V gene lost 1 base and the J gene lost 10 bases, with 11 bases spanning the gap. The CDR3 protein is CASSLAAGDSPLHF. CDR3 bases: TGTGCCAGCAGCTTAGCAGCCGGGGACTCACCCCTCCACTTT.

This clone was counted only a few times. In the same sample, other DNA sequences code for this CDR3. This chain joins TRBV7-2 and TRBJ2-7; D is perhaps TRBD1 (5 bases). V was cut by 5 bases and J by 5 bases, with 13 bases left in between. Germline CDR1 reads SGHTA; CDR2 reads FQGNSA. The CDR3 contains 13 residues. In nucleotides, the CDR3 is TGTGCCAGCAGCCTGCAAGGGGCCGACGAGCAGTACTTC. It is translated as CASSLQGADEQYF. The full variable domain, its missing parts supplied by reference TRBV7-2 and TRBJ2-7, is GAGVSQSPSNKVTEKGKDVELRCDPISGHTALYWYRQSLGQGLEFLIYFQGNSAPDKSGLPSDRFSAERTGGSVSTLTIQRTQQEDSAVYLCASSLQGADEQYFGPGTRLTVT.

The sample holds a few counts of this clone. This rearrangement joins TRBV7-2 to TRBJ2-2; perhaps TRBD2 as D (5 bases). Trimming removed 4 bases at V and 2 bases at J, with 11 bases between. CDR3 length: 15 residues. Germline CDR1 is SGHTA and CDR2 is FQGNSA. This CDR3 is CASSSPGINTGELFF. CDR3 DNA: TGTGCCAGCAGCTCTCCCGGGATCAACACCGGGGAGCTGTTTTTT.

This clone was recorded a few times. V and J are TRBV11-2 and TRBJ2-1; tentative D call: TRBD1 (7 bases). V gave up 5 bases and J gave up 10 bases, with 21 bases separating them. The CDR3 covers 15 residues. From germline, CDR1 is SGHAT and CDR2 FQNNGV. CDR3 nucleotide sequence: TGTGCCAGCAGCCCTCGGGACTCAGGGGGATGGGAGCAGTTCTTC. Translated, it gives CASSPRDSGGWEQFF. The whole variable domain, filled in from reference TRBV11-2 and TRBJ2-1, reads EAGVAQSPRYKIIEKRQSVAFWCNPISGHATLYWYQQILGQGPKLLIQFQNNGVVDDSQLPKDRFSAERLKGVDSTLKIQPAKLEDSAVYLCASSPRDSGGWEQFFGPGTRLTVL.

This clone was recorded a few times. The gene calls are TRBV7-2 and TRBJ2-5; TRBD2 matches 8 bases. CDR3 length: 13 amino acids. The germline V gene has CDR1 SGHTA and CDR2 FQGNSA. Germline trimming cut 4 bases from V and 5 bases from J; bases unmatched to any gene: 3. CDR3 in amino acids: CASSYGTRETQYF. The CDR3 DNA sequence: TGTGCCAGCAGCTATGGGACTAGGGAGACCCAGTACTTC.

This clone occurred a few times. The V and J genes are TRBV30 and TRBJ1-6, with TRBD1 identical over 11 bases. The CDR3 is made up of 14 amino acids. Trimming took 3 bases from V and 9 from J; bases not matched to a gene: 4. Germline lookup yields CDR1 GTSNPN and CDR2 SVGIG (reference sequence). In DNA form, the CDR3 reads TGTGCCTGGAGAAGGGACAGGGGGGTTTCACCCCTCCACTTT. This encodes CAWRRDRGVSPLHF. The whole variable domain, remainder taken from reference TRBV30 and TRBJ1-6, is SQTIHQWPATLVQPVGSPLSLECTVEGTSNPNLYWYRQAAGRGLQLLFYSVGIGQISSEVPQNLSASRPQDRQFILSSKKLLLSDSGFYLCAWRRDRGVSPLHFGNGTRLTVT.

This clone was observed a few times. The J gene is TRBJ1-5, the V gene TRBV10-2; unclear D gene. The germline gives CDR1 WSHSY, CDR2 SAAADI. The CDR3 is 14 amino acids. V lost 3 bases and J lost 1, with 7 bases in between. In nucleotides, the CDR3 is TGCGCCAGCAGTGACCCGGGGAGCAATCAGCCCCAGCATTTT. Residues: CASSDPGSNQPQHF.

This clone was counted only a few times. Other nucleotide sequences in the sample specify the same CDR3. J is TRBJ1-1 and V is TRBV11-2; D ambiguous. The length of the CDR3 is 13 residues. From germline, CDR1 is SGHAT and CDR2 FQNNGV. The V and J ends lost 1 base and 5 bases respectively, with 8 bases between them. The chain's CDR3 is CASSLVRDTEAFF. As DNA, the CDR3 is TGTGCCAGCAGCTTAGTTAGGGATACTGAAGCTTTCTTT.

CDR3 protein: CASSLGGSRSGNTIYF. In nucleotides, the CDR3 is TGCGCCAGCAGCTTGGGCGGGTCTCGCTCTGGAAACACCATATATTTT. This chain joins TRBV5-1 and TRBJ1-3; D gene ambiguous. The CDR3 is 16 amino acids. Germline V CDR1 and CDR2: SGHRS, YFSETQ. The V and J ends lost 0 bases and 0 bases respectively, with 10 bases between them.

The chain uses TRBV7-9 and TRBJ1-4, with D unclear. The CDR3 totals 14 residues. Germline V gene lookup returns CDR1 SEHNR and CDR2 FQNEAQ (reference sequence). Deletions cut 2 bases from V and 2 bases from J, with 6 bases between. The CDR3, as DNA: TGTGCCAGCAGCTTATCCGGGACTAATGAAAAACTGTTTTTT. It yields the protein CASSLSGTNEKLFF.